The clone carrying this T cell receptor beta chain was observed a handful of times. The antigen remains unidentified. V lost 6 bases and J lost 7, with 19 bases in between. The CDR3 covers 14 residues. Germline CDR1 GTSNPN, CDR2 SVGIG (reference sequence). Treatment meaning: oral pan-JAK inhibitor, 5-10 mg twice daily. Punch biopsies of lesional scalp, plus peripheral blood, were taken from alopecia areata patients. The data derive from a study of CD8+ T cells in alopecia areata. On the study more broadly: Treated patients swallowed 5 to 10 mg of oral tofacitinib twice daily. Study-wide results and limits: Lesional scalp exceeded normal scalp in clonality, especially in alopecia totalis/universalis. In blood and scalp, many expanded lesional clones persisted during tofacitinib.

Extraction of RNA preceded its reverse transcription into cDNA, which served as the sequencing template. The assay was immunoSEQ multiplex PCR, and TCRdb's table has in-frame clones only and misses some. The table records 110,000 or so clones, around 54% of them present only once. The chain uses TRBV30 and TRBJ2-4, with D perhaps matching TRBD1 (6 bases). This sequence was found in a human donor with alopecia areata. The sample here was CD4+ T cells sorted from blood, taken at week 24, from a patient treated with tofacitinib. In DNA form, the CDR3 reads TGTGCCTGTTCCTATGGGGGACACGGTAACATTCAGTACTTC. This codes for CACSYGGHGNIQYF.